This T cell receptor (beta chain) was captured by sequencing in a study of T-cell memory formation after mild COVID-19. This clonotype appeared many times. What it binds is unknown. MiXCR, applied by TCRdb to the 5' RACE reads, yields one record per CDR3 protein. The sample has around 340,000 distinct CDR3 sequences, about 21% seen once. The CDR3 covers 15 residues. CDR1 and CDR2 (germline): SGHTA, FQGNSA. J gave up 3 bases and V 4 bases, and 8 bases lay outside the gene matches. Study findings and constraints: Memory from before infection featured some responding clones, which suggests cross-reactive memory joined. While clones contracting from day 15 to 85 were balanced between CD4 and CD8, later expanders leaned CD4+. SARS-CoV-2 specificity was not confirmed for second-wave clones peaking on day 37.

The chain is built from TRBV7-2 and TRBJ1-1; TRBD1 aligns across 7 bases. The sequenced material came from PBMCs or a T cell subset sorted from them (not recorded which). This TCR came from an adult woman who had mild COVID-19 (a few samples of this study predate the infection). Cell type and time point are not known. CDR3 sequence (DNA): TGTGCCAGCAGCTACCCCAGGGGGAAGGACACTGAAGCTTTCTTT. It translates to CASSYPRGKDTEAFF.